This T cell receptor beta chain originates from a study of T-cell memory formation after mild COVID-19. Using its own MiXCR run on the 5' RACE reads, TCRdb lists one record per CDR3 protein. Of about 290,000 distinct CDR3 sequences detected, about 15% appear once; the ten largest clones hold about a fifth. Regarding the study as a whole: Researchers found some responding clones in pre-infection memory, a sign that cross-reactive memory joined. Second-wave clones that peaked on day 37 lacked confirmed SARS-CoV-2 specificity.

Looked up from germline, CDR1 is DFQATT and CDR2 is SNEGSKA (reference sequence). The V end was cut by 0 bases, the J end by 3 bases, with 12 bases between. The CDR3 runs 15 residues. This clonotype showed up just a few times. Its antigen is not identified. The TCR comes from a man in his late teens or twenties who had mild COVID-19 (a few samples of this study predate the infection). Cell type and time point are not known. V gene TRBV20-1 combines with J gene TRBJ2-1, with a tentative D call TRBD2 (6 bases). The sample consisted of PBMCs or a T cell subset sorted from them (not recorded which). The CDR3 here is CSARDPGRFYNEQFF. The CDR3, as DNA: TGCAGTGCTAGAGATCCAGGGAGGTTCTACAATGAGCAGTTCTTC.